Listed here are 8 T cell receptor beta chains from one sample, sequenced in a study of T cell responses to AZD1222 COVID-19 vaccine. TCRdb keeps only in-frame clones here, not all; method: immunoSEQ multiplex PCR. The sample holds approximately 77,000 clones; 80% to 90% are singletons and the top ten take 3.4%. The sample here was peripheral blood, taken 28 days after the second AZD1222 dose. The receptors were sampled from an adult who received the AZD1222 COVID-19 vaccine.

The J gene is TRBJ2-3, the V gene TRBV7-8, with 8 bases aligning to TRBD2. Per germline, CDR1 SGHVS and CDR2 FQNEAQ. Trimming removed 4 bases from V and 6 bases from J; junction bases left unmatched: 18. The CDR3 totals 18 residues. This chain's CDR3 is CASSYEPIAGSSVDTQYF. The CDR3, as DNA: TGTGCCAGCAGCTACGAACCCATAGCGGGGTCGAGCGTGGATACGCAGTATTTT.

The V call is TRBV30, the J call TRBJ2-1, with D possibly being TRBD1 or TRBD2 (7 bases each). The V and J ends lost 0 bases and 4 bases respectively, with 16 bases between them. This CDR3 contains 16 residues. The V gene's germline CDR1 is GTSNPN and CDR2 SVGIG (reference sequence). The CDR3 sequence: CAWSVEGASGYNEQFF. CDR3 sequence (DNA): TGTGCCTGGAGTGTCGAGGGGGCTAGCGGTTACAATGAGCAGTTCTTC.

The V call is TRBV11-1, the J call TRBJ2-7; no definite D call. The CDR3 is made up of 13 amino acids. Germline V gene data show CDR1 as SGHAT and CDR2 as FQDESV (reference sequence). V was shortened by 1 base and J by 3 bases, with 7 bases between the two germline ends. CDR3 amino acids: CASSLEMNYEQYF. In nucleotides, the CDR3 is TGTGCCAGCAGCTTAGAAATGAACTACGAGCAGTACTTC.

The chain joins TRBV6-2 or TRBV6-3 to TRBJ1-4; D ambiguous. Germline V gives CDR1 MNHEY, CDR2 SVGEGT. The CDR3 has 15 residues. Trimming shortened V by 1 base and J by 0 bases, and 6 bases separated the two germline ends. CDR3 sequence: CASSYYRPTNEKLFF. The CDR3 coding sequence is TGTGCCAGCAGTTACTATCGTCCAACTAATGAAAAACTGTTTTTT.

The chain joins TRBV19 to TRBJ2-2; the D gene is possibly TRBD2 (7 bases). CDR1 is LNHDA and CDR2 is SQIVND in the germline V gene (reference sequence). Trimming removed 1 base at V and 9 bases at J, with 9 bases between. This CDR3 contains 13 residues. Here the CDR3 DNA reads TGTGCCAGTAGTATAGCGGGGGGCAGGGAGCTGTTTTTT. It encodes CASSIAGGRELFF. The full variable domain, in which reference TRBV19 and TRBJ2-2 provide the parts outside the CDR3, is DGGITQSPKYLFRKEGQNVTLSCEQNLNHDAMYWYRQDPGQGLRLIYYSQIVNDFQKGDIAEGYSVSREKKESFPLTVTSAQKNPTAFYLCASSIAGGRELFFGEGSRLTVL.

The chain carries TRBV19 and TRBJ2-7, with 10 positions matching TRBD2. V was clipped by 6 bases and J by 3 bases; unmatched bases: 5. Germline V lookup: CDR1 LNHDA, CDR2 SQIVND (reference sequence). This CDR3 comprises 14 residues. CDR3: CASRKLAGNYEQYF. As DNA, the CDR3 is TGTGCCAGTAGAAAACTAGCGGGAAACTACGAGCAGTACTTC. Full variable domain (rest looked up from reference TRBV19 and TRBJ2-7): DGGITQSPKYLFRKEGQNVTLSCEQNLNHDAMYWYRQDPGQGLRLIYYSQIVNDFQKGDIAEGYSVSREKKESFPLTVTSAQKNPTAFYLCASRKLAGNYEQYFGPGTRLTVT.

This clone was seen only once. The same CDR3 also results from other DNA sequences found in this sample. This chain uses TRBV7-2 with TRBJ2-1; D ambiguous. Germline CDR1 is SGHTA and CDR2 is FQGNSA. V was trimmed by 5 bases and J by 6 bases, leaving 11 bases between them. This CDR3 spans 13 amino acids. The CDR3 sequence is CASSPGLVNEQFF. CDR3 DNA sequence: TGTGCCAGCAGCCCCGGTCTTGTCAATGAGCAGTTCTTC.

The CDR3 reads CASTPGTSGTGELFF. Here the CDR3 DNA reads TGTGCCAGCACCCCCGGGACTAGCGGCACCGGGGAGCTGTTTTTT. The chain combines TRBV27 with TRBJ2-2, with 11 bases that match TRBD2. This CDR3 comprises 15 residues. The germline V gene encodes CDR1 MNHEY and CDR2 SMNVEV (reference sequence). V was clipped by 7 bases and J by 4 bases; unmatched bases: 5.